This T cell receptor (beta chain) was observed in a study of response to subunit inactivated influenza vaccine. TCRdb used MiXCR to reprocess the RT-PCR reads, holding one entry per CDR3 protein. The sample holds about 500,000 distinct CDR3 sequences; 16% are singletons and the top ten take 3%. The germline gives CDR1 SNHLY, CDR2 FYNNEI. The CDR3 runs to 14 residues. V dropped 7 bases and J dropped 5; count of bases not matched to a gene: 7. The chain is built from TRBV2 and TRBJ2-3; 9 nucleotides line up with TRBD2. The specimen was CD4+ T cells sorted from PBMCs, collected less than 25 months after vaccination. This clonotype was obtained from a man in his fifties or sixties who received an inactivated influenza vaccine. The CDR3 here is CASIFRAGGDTQYF. The CDR3 DNA sequence: TGTGCCAGCATCTTTCGAGCGGGAGGAGATACGCAGTATTTT.